The text below deals with one T cell receptor beta chain. What it binds is not known. Use of 60 Vbeta and 13 Jbeta primers characterized the PCR. Repertoires were generated with immunoSEQ multiplex PCR, while TCRdb's copy carries only in-frame clones and drops some. Among more than 100,000 clones, about three quarters were seen once, and the ten largest hold over 4%. The sample belongs to a study of cytomegalovirus exposure and HLA in healthy donors. Study-wide findings and caveats: A missense DCLRE1C variant was associated with V- and J-gene trimming of TCR beta chains in a later analysis, and an independent cohort replicated the association.

CDR3 length equals 14 residues. In germline, CDR1 is MDHEN, CDR2 SYDVKM. Trimming took 6 bases from V and 2 from J, leaving 13 bases between them. Sequencing was done on a sample of PBMCs. The chain carries TRBV28 and TRBJ2-5; a weak D match, TRBD1 (6 bases). The source of this sequence is a man aged 50 or older in good health and CMV-seropositive. DNA of the CDR3: TGTGCCAGCAGCCGGACAGAACAGCAAGAGACCCAGTACTTC. Protein sequence: CASSRTEQQETQYF.